This entry lists 18 T cell receptor beta chains sequenced from one sample in a study of cytomegalovirus exposure and HLA in healthy donors. Assay used: immunoSEQ multiplex PCR; TCRdb lists only in-frame clones, some missing. The table lists 130,000 or so clones, 89% of them singletons. Specimen: PBMCs. The receptor set was obtained from a woman younger than 35 in good health and CMV-seropositive.

The genes are TRBV11-3 and TRBJ2-1, with 13 bases lining up with TRBD2. Unmatched junction bases numbered 14, after V lost 5 bases and J lost 7 bases. This CDR3 region has 18 residues. Germline V CDR1 and CDR2: SGHNT, YENEEA. The CDR3 sequence is CASSPPPKLAGGPNEQFF. As DNA, the CDR3 is TGTGCCAGCAGCCCACCCCCCAAACTAGCGGGGGGGCCTAATGAGCAGTTCTTC.

The chain has TRBV5-1 and TRBJ2-5; no clear D gene. This CDR3 is 14 amino acids long. CDR1 and CDR2 (germline): SGHRS, YFSETQ. V was cut by 0 bases and J by 2 bases, with 8 bases left in between. The CDR3: CASSLALTQETQYF. CDR3 sequence (DNA): TGCGCCAGCAGCTTGGCTCTTACTCAAGAGACCCAGTACTTC.

The rearrangement joins TRBV28 to TRBJ2-6; weak D call: TRBD1 (6 bases). Germline CDR1 is MDHEN and CDR2 is SYDVKM. The CDR3 spans 15 residues. The V and J ends lost 5 bases and 1 base respectively, with 9 bases between them. The CDR3 bases are TGTGCCAGCAGTCTCAGGGGATCTGGGGCCAACGTCCTGACTTTC. It is translated as CASSLRGSGANVLTF.

This clone was observed once. The chain links TRBV18 to TRBJ1-3; 7 bases map to TRBD1. The CDR3 runs 16 residues. Germline V gene sequence: CDR1 KGHSH, CDR2 LQKENI. The V and J ends lost 5 bases and 3 bases, in that order; junction bases with no gene match: 10. The CDR3 coding sequence is TGTGCCAGCTCATCGATTCAGGGGGACCGTGGAAACACCATATATTTT. Protein product: CASSSIQGDRGNTIYF.

V usage is TRBV11-2 and J usage is TRBJ2-1; 9 bases agree with TRBD2. J gave up 2 bases and V 2 bases, and 1 base lay outside the gene matches. This CDR3 has 15 residues. Germline assignment: CDR1 SGHAT and CDR2 FQNNGV. The CDR3: CASSLSGGPYNEQFF. The DNA for the CDR3 is TGTGCCAGCAGCTTAAGCGGGGGGCCCTACAATGAGCAGTTCTTC.

V usage is TRBV7-2 and J usage is TRBJ2-7; the D gene is possibly TRBD2 (6 bases). In germline, CDR1 is SGHTA, CDR2 FQGNSA. V gave up 1 base and J gave up 0 bases, with 10 bases separating them. This CDR3 has 15 residues. The CDR3 is CASSLVGGDSYEQYF. The DNA of the CDR3 is TGTGCCAGCAGCTTAGTTGGCGGGGACTCCTACGAGCAGTACTTC.

J is TRBJ1-1 and V is TRBV7-9, with a possible D match to TRBD1 (5 bases). Trimming took off 4 bases at V and 8 bases at J, with 17 bases between the two ends. Germline V gene data show CDR1 as SEHNR and CDR2 as FQNEAQ (reference sequence). This CDR3 comprises 14 residues. CDR3 residues: CASSWTSPTEEAFF. CDR3 coding DNA: TGTGCCAGCAGCTGGACAAGTCCCACAGAGGAAGCTTTCTTT.

V usage is TRBV7-8 and J usage is TRBJ1-1; 9 positions agree with TRBD1. The germline gives CDR1 SGHVS, CDR2 FQNEAQ. The CDR3 extends over 14 amino acids. Trimming took 1 base from V and 4 from J; bases not matched to a gene: 1. Written as DNA, the CDR3 is TGTGCCAGCAGCTTAGGACAGGGGGTCACTGAAGCTTTCTTT. Translated: CASSLGQGVTEAFF. Based on the CDR3 plus reference TRBV7-8 and TRBJ1-1, the full variable domain is GAGVSQSPRYKVAKRGQDVALRCDPISGHVSLFWYQQALGQGPEFLTYFQNEAQLDKSGLPSDRFFAERPEGSVSTLKIQRTQQEDSAVYLCASSLGQGVTEAFFGQGTRLTVV.

The V and J genes are TRBV14 and TRBJ2-5; perhaps TRBD2 as D (7 bases). The CDR3 has 17 amino acids. Trimming removed 0 bases at V and 4 bases at J, with 18 bases between. Germline CDR1 SGHDN, CDR2 FVKESK. The CDR3 nucleotides read TGTGCCAGCAGCCAAGAGATTGCGGGGGCCCCAGGAGAGACCCAGTACTTC. Translation gives CASSQEIAGAPGETQYF.

Note on this clone: A read error may produce the germline difference seen at one junction end. The chain links TRBV10-3 to TRBJ2-2, with 14 bases lining up with TRBD2. Germline CDR1 and CDR2: ENHRY and SYGVKD. The CDR3 sequence is 17 residues long. The CDR3 DNA reads as TGTGCCATCAGCGGACTAGCGGGGGGCCCTTCGCCCGGAGAGCTGTTTTTT. Protein sequence: CAISGLAGGPSPGELFF.

The count of this clone is one. The genes are TRBV5-4 and TRBJ2-7; 8 bases map to TRBD1. After removal of 2 bases from V and 3 bases from J, the junction contained 7 bases not matched to a gene. This CDR3 is 15 amino acids long. CDR1 SGHNT and CDR2 YYREEE come from the germline V gene (reference sequence). CDR3 sequence reads: CASSLAGGGNYEQYF. DNA of the CDR3: TGTGCCAGCAGCTTAGCAGGGGGCGGTAACTACGAGCAGTACTTC.

V usage is TRBV4-2 and J usage is TRBJ2-1; 7 nucleotides match TRBD2. CDR3 length: 16 residues. V shed 0 bases, J shed 5 bases, and the junction held 7 bases outside the gene matches. Germline assignment: CDR1 LGHNA and CDR2 YNFKEQ. The CDR3 protein is CASSQEAGGIHNEQFF. For the CDR3, the DNA is TGTGCCAGCAGCCAAGAGGCCGGGGGGATTCACAATGAGCAGTTCTTC.

The chain combines TRBV28 with TRBJ1-2, with D perhaps TRBD1 (5 bases). Looked up from germline, CDR1 is MDHEN and CDR2 is SYDVKM. The CDR3 covers 13 residues. Trimming took off 4 bases at V and 3 bases at J, with 9 bases between the two ends. CDR3: CASSSGIDYGYTF. The CDR3 nucleotides are TGTGCCAGCAGTTCAGGGATTGACTATGGCTACACCTTC.

CDR3 sequence: CASSLGTGNEQFF. CDR3 coding DNA: TGCGCCAGCAGCTTGGGGACAGGAAATGAGCAGTTCTTC. The V call is TRBV5-1, the J call TRBJ2-1; 7 nucleotides line up with TRBD1. Germline-derived CDR1 and CDR2 are SGHRS and YFSETQ. J was trimmed by 7 bases and V by 0 bases; bases with no gene match: 1. The CDR3 totals 13 residues.

V usage is TRBV30 and J usage is TRBJ2-4; D is uncertain. Trimming pared 4 bases from V and 2 bases from J, leaving 15 bases between. The V gene's germline CDR1 is GTSNPN and CDR2 SVGIG (reference sequence). This CDR3 is 15 amino acids long. The CDR3 DNA is TGTGCCTGGAATCCGCTGTCGAAGCCCAAAAACATTCAGTACTTC. Translation gives CAWNPLSKPKNIQYF.

Note on this clone: Other DNA sequences from this sample encode an identical CDR3 as well. The chain has TRBV11-2 and TRBJ1-2; perhaps TRBD1 as D (6 bases). Germline V gene lookup returns CDR1 SGHAT and CDR2 FQNNGV. The CDR3 sequence is 14 residues long. With 3 bases removed from V and 2 bases from J, the gap between germline ends came to 10 bases. The CDR3, as DNA: TGTGCCAGCAGCTTGGACAGCGCCAACTATGGCTACACCTTC. Protein product: CASSLDSANYGYTF.

The chain couples TRBV7-2 to TRBJ1-2, with D possibly matching TRBD1 (5 bases). V was cut by 4 bases and J by 4 bases, with 19 bases left in between. This CDR3 spans 16 amino acids. In germline, CDR1 is SGHTA, CDR2 FQGNSA. CDR3 amino acids: CASSSSDRFAIYGYTF. For the CDR3, the DNA is TGTGCCAGCAGCTCCTCCGACAGATTCGCAATCTATGGCTACACCTTC.

The chain combines TRBV6-5 with TRBJ2-7; 10 nucleotides agree with TRBD2. The length of the CDR3 is 14 residues. From germline, CDR1 is MNHEY and CDR2 SVGAGI. V trimming: 7 bases; J trimming: 6 bases; junction bases outside the gene matches: 9. The DNA for the CDR3 is TGTGCCAGCAACCCTTCCCAGCGGGGGGGCGAGCAGTACTTC. Translating gives CASNPSQRGGEQYF.